This TCR beta chain was documented in a study of shared clonotypes between healthy human individuals. The study's findings and limits: Only a few donors were included, so the genetic and exposure-history diversity represented was limited. Among donors, sharing of clonotypes was expected to be affected by sequencing depth.

This clone is a singleton in its sample. Its cognate antigen is unknown. TCRdb's table, derived via immunoSEQ multiplex PCR, lists solely in-frame clones and lacks some. This table holds hundreds of thousands of clones, 72% found once. CDR1 is SNHLY, CDR2 FYNNEI, per germline. The V gene lost 3 bases and the J gene lost 0 bases, with 8 bases spanning the gap. CDR3 size: 14 residues. The donor cohort consisted entirely of Caucasian adults residing in Nashville, Tennessee. CD4+ cells yielded CD45RA+ naive and CD45RA-negative memory subsets. Sequenced: memory CD4+ T cells sorted from blood. Specified subset: CD45RA-negative fraction. The chain is built from TRBV2 and TRBJ1-2, with D unresolved. This clonotype was sampled from a woman younger than 45 in good health. Here the CDR3 reads CASSDRLSNYGYTF. CDR3 nucleotides: TGTGCCAGCAGTGACCGACTTTCTAACTATGGCTACACCTTC.